Reported below is one T cell receptor beta chain. The antigen it recognizes is unknown. Within one base of it there is no much larger clone, and no base qualities were kept. The V end gives up 3 bases and the J end 0 bases, leaving 3 bases in the junction not matched to a gene. Measured from the cysteine to the phenylalanine, the CDR3 is 16 residues long. Of the read, only the CDR3 DNA is kept; its 48 bases are in frame from base 1. CDR1 and CDR2 (SGHRS, YFSETQ) derive from the germline V gene. This entry belongs to a study of blood T cell repertoires in COVID-19 (TCRdb year 2020). For the study in its entirety: Collaborator samples came from the United States, Italy and Spain and covered acute and convalescent phases of COVID-19. The prospective study material was composed of cDNA or gDNA derived from T cells, B-cell-depleted T cells, or PBMCs. Deeply sampled blood TCRbeta repertoires from subjects exposed to, actively infected with, or recovered from COVID-19 were included in the dataset. The repertoires were made available in a free public database intended to serve as a resource for research on the immune response to SARS-CoV-2. Samples were obtained from the ongoing ImmuneRACE study (first 160 participants) and from 1,254 subjects provided by 6 global collaborators. Sample metadata almost always included a de-identified subject ID, COVID-19 status, age in years and sex. HLA class I and class II types, where available, came from metadata supplied by the sample provider rather than from assay-based typing.

TCRbeta CDR3 regions were amplified from genomic DNA using the immunoSEQ Assay, a bias-controlled multiplex PCR. Concerning the study's data processing: Nucleated cell counts per sample were estimated from amplification of reference gene primers within the assay. To quantify the absolute abundance of each unique TCRbeta CDR3 rearrangement, sequence reads were collapsed and filtered. For each sample, productive Simpson clonality was calculated by taking the square root of Simpson's diversity index across productive rearrangements. Not all clones reach the TCRdb copy of this immuneACCESS table, which keeps in-frame sequences only. Checked studies attribute under half of the gap to unresolved V genes and leave the rest unexplained. The DNA was the basis for D and trimming; V, J and clone size are from that table. Counted in this sample were about 210,000 clones; approximately 80% of them appeared once. Clones ranked in the top ten supply around 4% of the sample.

Participants in the prospective study were enrolled through a virtual design, were aged roughly 18 to 90 years, and lived in roughly 26 United States geographic areas. Cohort assignment in the prospective study relied on participant-reported clinical history from a screening survey and a study questionnaire. Each participant in the prospective study had whole blood, serum and a nasopharyngeal or oropharyngeal swab collected by mobile phlebotomists. Prospective study participants could optionally give additional blood draws and questionnaires over an approximately two-month period. Blood samples from the prospective study were shipped frozen or at room temperature prior to DNA extraction. Results the study describes overall, beyond this receptor: Clinical and demographic metadata were provided uncurated, with the amount varying by source and participant.

This receptor was identified in a man aged 25 to 45 with acute COVID-19. The rearranged segments are TRBV5-1 and TRBJ2-7; TRBD2 agrees with 13 junctional bases. The material sequenced was PBMCs or T cells enriched from blood (not recorded which). The CDR3 reads CASSSGLAGDSYEQYF. The DNA sequence is given as TGCGCCAGCAGCTCCGGACTAGCGGGGGACTCCTACGAGCAGTACTTC.